The 23 T cell receptor beta chains given below trace back to one sample, sequenced in a study of cytotoxic CD8 clonotypes in ibrutinib-treated CLL. Clones were read by immunoSEQ multiplex PCR, and TCRdb kept only the in-frame ones, dropping some. The sample shows 55,000 to 60,000 clones, roughly 54% of them seen only once. Sequencing used PBMCs, obtained at disease progression, from a patient treated with ibrutinib. The receptors derive from a human donor with chronic lymphocytic leukemia.

The CDR3: CAISARGRLSEQYF. The CDR3 DNA reads as TGTGCCATCTCAGCGAGGGGGCGCCTCTCCGAGCAGTACTTC. The V call is TRBV28, the J call TRBJ2-7; 7 nucleotides line up with TRBD1. Germline assignment: CDR1 MDHEN and CDR2 SYDVKM. J gave up 6 bases and V 10 bases, and 15 bases lay outside the gene matches. The CDR3 is made up of 14 amino acids.

Points on this clone: Compared with germline, one end of the junction differs, possibly owing to a read error. V is TRBV7-7 and J is TRBJ2-7; D is ambiguous. Germline values: CDR1 SSHAT, CDR2 FNYEAQ (reference sequence). The CDR3 consists of 14 residues. CDR3 in amino acids: CASSSTAWSYEQYF. The CDR3 DNA follows: TGTGCTAGCAGCTCGACGGCGTGGAGCTACGAGCAGTACTTC.

The V and J genes are TRBV5-1 and TRBJ2-7, with D perhaps being TRBD1 or TRBD2 (5 bases each). This CDR3 is 14 amino acids long. CDR1 and CDR2 from the germline V gene are SGHRS and YFSETQ. V lost 5 bases and J lost 13, with 25 bases in between. CDR3 nucleotides: TGCGCCAGCAGAAATCCCGAGGGGTTCGATCGGGTTTACTTC. It specifies CASRNPEGFDRVYF.

The V and J genes are TRBV28 and TRBJ1-2, with D possibly TRBD1 on 5 matching bases. Trimming pared 6 bases from V and 3 bases from J, leaving 14 bases between. Germline lookup yields CDR1 MDHEN and CDR2 SYDVKM. The CDR3 covers 14 residues. CDR3 residues: CASSPGDGYYGYTF. The DNA of the CDR3 is TGTGCCAGCAGCCCTGGGGACGGCTACTATGGCTACACCTTC.

V and J are TRBV27 and TRBJ2-3; possible D gene TRBD2, 6 bases. V was cut by 3 bases and J by 4 bases, with 23 bases left in between. Germline V lookup: CDR1 MNHEY, CDR2 SMNVEV (reference sequence). This CDR3 has 18 residues. CDR3 coding DNA: TGTGCCAGCAGTTTTAGGGGACTTCGAGCCGCAATTCCAGATACGCAGTATTTT. Residues: CASSFRGLRAAIPDTQYF.

There are a few counts of this clone. The rearrangement uses TRBV7-9 and TRBJ2-1, with a possible D match to TRBD1 (6 bases). CDR3 length: 15 amino acids. Between the trimmed V and J ends, which lost 7 bases and 1 base, there was a span of 14 bases. Per the germline V gene, CDR1 is SEHNR and CDR2 is FQNEAQ (reference sequence). CDR3 in amino acids: CASTTTGGSYNEQFF. In DNA, the CDR3 is TGTGCCAGCACCACGACAGGCGGGTCCTACAATGAGCAGTTCTTC.

This clone was observed at least ten times. V usage is TRBV4-1 and J usage is TRBJ2-2; 13 nucleotides agree with TRBD2. CDR1 is MGHRA and CDR2 is YSYEKL in the germline V gene. This CDR3 has 15 residues. Trimming removed 4 bases from V and 4 bases from J; junction bases left unmatched: 0. The CDR3 sequence is CASSRTSGSTGELFF. The CDR3 bases are TGCGCCAGCAGCCGGACTAGCGGGAGCACCGGGGAGCTGTTTTTT.

The genes are TRBV29-1 and TRBJ1-1; D is perhaps TRBD1 (6 bases). Germline assignment: CDR1 SQVTM and CDR2 ANQGSEA. Trimming removed 1 base at V and 4 bases at J, with 13 bases between. The CDR3 sequence is 14 residues long. The CDR3 DNA sequence: TGCAGCGTTGAAGGGTCGGACAGAACCACTGAAGCTTTCTTT. This codes for CSVEGSDRTTEAFF.

The genes are TRBV27 and TRBJ2-5; possible D gene TRBD2, 5 bases. CDR3 size: 14 residues. V was pared by 2 bases and J by 4 bases, with 11 bases between. In germline, CDR1 is MNHEY, CDR2 SMNVEV (reference sequence). The CDR3 protein is CASSLNSGRETQYF. The CDR3 DNA is TGTGCCAGCAGTTTAAACAGCGGAAGAGAGACCCAGTACTTC.

J is TRBJ1-5 and V is TRBV5-6; no clear D gene. The V end was cut by 0 bases, the J end by 7 bases, with 5 bases between. The CDR3 is 12 residues long. Germline V gives CDR1 SGHDT, CDR2 YYEEEE. The CDR3 reads CASSLGFQPQHF. CDR3 bases: TGTGCCAGCAGCTTGGGGTTCCAGCCCCAGCATTTT.

This rearrangement joins TRBV29-1 to TRBJ2-2, with TRBD1 as a possible D gene (8 bases). Trimming stripped 6 bases from V and 8 bases from J, with 16 bases between. Germline V gives CDR1 SQVTM, CDR2 ANQGSEA. The CDR3 contains 13 residues. The chain's CDR3 is CSVETGGAGELFF. The CDR3 DNA is TGCAGCGTGGAAACAGGGGGGGCTGGGGAGCTGTTTTTT.

This clone was picked up a small number of times. This sequence joins TRBV7-8 and TRBJ1-2; 10 bases align to TRBD1. Trimming took 3 bases from V and 0 from J; bases not matched to a gene: 4. CDR1 and CDR2 (germline): SGHVS, FQNEAQ. The CDR3 runs 16 residues. The chain's CDR3 is CASSLDRGSANYGYTF. The CDR3 bases are TGTGCCAGCAGCTTGGACAGGGGGTCAGCTAACTATGGCTACACCTTC.

The chain links TRBV6-1 to TRBJ2-5, with D tentatively TRBD2 (5 bases). CDR1 is MNHNS and CDR2 is SASEGT in the germline V gene. The CDR3 spans 14 residues. V was trimmed by 3 bases and J by 5 bases, leaving 13 bases between them. For the CDR3, the DNA is TGTGCCAGCAGTGATAGAGGGATTTGGGAGACCCAGTACTTC. Its translation: CASSDRGIWETQYF.

This chain uses TRBV6-1 with TRBJ2-3; tentatively, D is TRBD2 (7 bases). V dropped 11 bases and J dropped 0 bases, with 9 bases sitting between them. Germline values: CDR1 MNHNS, CDR2 SASEGT. There are 12 residues in the CDR3. CDR3 region: CAGRGSTDTQYF. The CDR3 region has the DNA TGTGCCGGGAGGGGGAGCACAGATACGCAGTATTTT.

This chain links TRBV5-6 with TRBJ1-1, with D unclear. The CDR3 has 14 amino acids. Looked up from germline, CDR1 is SGHDT and CDR2 is YYEEEE. The germline V and J ends were trimmed by 1 base and 0 bases, with 7 bases remaining between them. CDR3: CASSLYGVNTEAFF. CDR3 bases: TGTGCCAGCAGCTTGTATGGGGTGAACACTGAAGCTTTCTTT. The variable domain in full, with the rest retrieved from reference TRBV5-6 and TRBJ1-1, is DAGVTQSPTHLIKTRGQQVTLRCSPKSGHDTVSWYQQALGQGPQFIFQYYEEEERQRGNFPDRFSGHQFPNYSSELNVNALLLGDSALYLCASSLYGVNTEAFFGQGTRLTVV.

This clone was detected only a few times. J is TRBJ2-1 and V is TRBV11-2, with TRBD1 matching 10 bases. Germline loops: CDR1 SGHAT, CDR2 FQNNGV. The CDR3 covers 15 residues. V was pared by 4 bases and J by 2 bases, with 2 bases of the junction left unmatched. In nucleotides, the CDR3 is TGTGCCAGCAGCTCTGGACAGGGGGCCTACAATGAGCAGTTCTTC. This codes for CASSSGQGAYNEQFF.

Only a few counts were recorded for this clone. As DNA, the CDR3 is TGTGCCAGCAGCTTAAGGGCAGGGGGCAATCAGCCCCAGCATTTT. Protein: CASSLRAGGNQPQHF. The J gene is TRBJ1-5, the V gene TRBV7-2; D is possibly TRBD1 (6 bases). Looked up from germline, CDR1 is SGHTA and CDR2 is FQGNSA. Trimming shortened V by 2 bases and J by 2 bases, and 10 bases separated the two germline ends. CDR3 length: 15 residues. Variable domain in full (rest from reference TRBV7-2 and TRBJ1-5): GAGVSQSPSNKVTEKGKDVELRCDPISGHTALYWYRQSLGQGLEFLIYFQGNSAPDKSGLPSDRFSAERTGGSVSTLTIQRTQQEDSAVYLCASSLRAGGNQPQHFGDGTRLSIL.

This clone was counted a few times. The chain uses TRBV28 and TRBJ1-6; maybe TRBD1 (5 bases). The CDR3 loop spans 13 amino acids. Trimming took 2 bases from V and 9 from J, leaving 8 bases between them. The germline CDR1 and CDR2 sequences are MDHEN and SYDVKM. CDR3 DNA: TGTGCCAGCAGTTTAGACAGTTTTTCACCCCTCCACTTT. Translated, it gives CASSLDSFSPLHF.

This clone was counted a few times. CDR3 sequence: CATSKAIGQGESYEQYF. CDR3 DNA: TGTGCCACCAGCAAAGCAATCGGACAGGGCGAATCCTACGAGCAGTACTTC. V usage is TRBV15 and J usage is TRBJ2-7, with 8 bases aligning to TRBD1. The CDR3 has 17 residues. The junction had 12 bases not matched to a gene; V was cut back by 4 bases and J by 1 base. Germline assignment: CDR1 LNHNV and CDR2 YYDKDF (reference sequence).

CDR3: CASSSDRVNEKLFF. CDR3 sequence (DNA): TGCGCCAGCAGCTCCGACAGGGTTAATGAAAAACTGTTTTTT. The V and J genes are TRBV4-1 and TRBJ1-4, with 7 bases identical to TRBD1. Trimming removed 5 bases from V and 4 bases from J; junction bases left unmatched: 4. CDR3 length: 14 amino acids. Germline V gene data show CDR1 as MGHRA and CDR2 as YSYEKL.

The chain carries TRBV4-2 and TRBJ2-3, with a weak D call TRBD2 (5 bases). CDR1 is LGHNA, CDR2 YNFKEQ, per germline. The V gene lost 1 base and the J gene lost 4 bases, with 21 bases spanning the gap. The CDR3 runs 18 residues. DNA of the CDR3: TGTGCCAGCAGCCAAGGAATTTGGAGCGGAGGAGAGGCAGATACGCAGTATTTT. Translating it yields CASSQGIWSGGEADTQYF.

The gene calls are TRBV9 and TRBJ2-5; D gene ambiguous. Germline V lookup: CDR1 SGDLS, CDR2 YYNGEE. This CDR3 comprises 13 residues. The ends were cut back, 3 bases at V and 5 bases at J, with 11 bases in the middle. The CDR3 DNA follows: TGTGCCAGCAGCGATGGGGTTTCGGAGACCCAGTACTTC. It codes for CASSDGVSETQYF. Filled out from reference TRBV9 and TRBJ2-5, the complete variable domain reads DSGVTQTPKHLITATGQRVTLRCSPRSGDLSVYWYQQSLDQGLQFLIQYYNGEERAKGNILERFSAQQFPDLHSELNLSSLELGDSALYFCASSDGVSETQYFGPGTRLLVL.

This clone was found a few times. J is TRBJ1-2 and V is TRBV6-6; no clear D gene. Germline-derived CDR1 and CDR2 are MNHNY and SVGAGI (reference sequence). The CDR3 extends over 14 amino acids. V was clipped by 4 bases and J by 0 bases, with 9 bases between them. Written as DNA, the CDR3 is TGTGCCAGCAGTTCAGCGGGAGCTAACTATGGCTACACCTTC. This gives the protein CASSSAGANYGYTF.